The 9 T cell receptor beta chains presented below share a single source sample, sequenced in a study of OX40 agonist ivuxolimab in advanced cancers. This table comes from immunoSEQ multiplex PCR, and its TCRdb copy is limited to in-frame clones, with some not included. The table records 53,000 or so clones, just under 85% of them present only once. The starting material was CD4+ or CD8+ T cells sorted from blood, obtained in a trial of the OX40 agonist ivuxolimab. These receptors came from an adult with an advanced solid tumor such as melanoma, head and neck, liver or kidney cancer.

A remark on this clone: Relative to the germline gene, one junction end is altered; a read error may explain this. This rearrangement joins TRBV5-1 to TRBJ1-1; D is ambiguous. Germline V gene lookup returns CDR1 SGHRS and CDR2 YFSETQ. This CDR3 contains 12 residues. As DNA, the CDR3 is TGTGCCAGCAGCTTGCGGGGTCTTGAAGCTTTCTTT. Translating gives CASSLRGLEAFF.

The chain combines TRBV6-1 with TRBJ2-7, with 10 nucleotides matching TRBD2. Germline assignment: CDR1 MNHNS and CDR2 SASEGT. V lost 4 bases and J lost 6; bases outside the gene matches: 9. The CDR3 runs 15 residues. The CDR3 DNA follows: TGTGCCAGCAGTGCCCGGCCTAGCGGGGGCATCGAGCAGTACTTC. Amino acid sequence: CASSARPSGGIEQYF.

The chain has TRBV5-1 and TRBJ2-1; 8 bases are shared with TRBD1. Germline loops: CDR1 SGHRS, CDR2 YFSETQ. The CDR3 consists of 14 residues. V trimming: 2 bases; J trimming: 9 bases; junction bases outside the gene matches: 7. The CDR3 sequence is CASSFTGGYGEQFF. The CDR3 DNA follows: TGCGCCAGCAGCTTCACAGGGGGGTATGGTGAGCAGTTCTTC.

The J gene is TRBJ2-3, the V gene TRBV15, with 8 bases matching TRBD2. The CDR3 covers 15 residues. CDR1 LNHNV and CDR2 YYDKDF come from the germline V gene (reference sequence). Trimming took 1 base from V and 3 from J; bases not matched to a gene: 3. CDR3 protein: CATSRGSGKTDTQYF. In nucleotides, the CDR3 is TGTGCCACCAGCAGAGGTAGCGGGAAAACAGATACGCAGTATTTT.

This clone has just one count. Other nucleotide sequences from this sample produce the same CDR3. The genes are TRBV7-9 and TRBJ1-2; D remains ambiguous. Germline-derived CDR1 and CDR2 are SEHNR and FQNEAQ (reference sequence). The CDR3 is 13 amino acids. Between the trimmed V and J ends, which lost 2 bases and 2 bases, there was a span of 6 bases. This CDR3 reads CASSLQENYGYTF. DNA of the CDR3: TGTGCCAGCAGCTTACAGGAGAACTATGGCTACACCTTC.

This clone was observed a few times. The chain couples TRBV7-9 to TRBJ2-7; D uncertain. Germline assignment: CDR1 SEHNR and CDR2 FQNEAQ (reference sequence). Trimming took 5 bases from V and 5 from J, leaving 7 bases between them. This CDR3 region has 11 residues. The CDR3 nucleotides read TGTGCCAGCAGCGAAACCCACGAGCAGTACTTC. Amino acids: CASSETHEQYF.

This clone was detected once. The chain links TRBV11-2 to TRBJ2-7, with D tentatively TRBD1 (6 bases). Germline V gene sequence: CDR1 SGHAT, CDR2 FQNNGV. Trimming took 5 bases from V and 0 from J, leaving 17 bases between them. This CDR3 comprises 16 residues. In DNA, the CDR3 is TGTGCCAGCAGCGAACCGGGGCAGGGGAGCTCCTACGAGCAGTACTTC. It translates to CASSEPGQGSSYEQYF.

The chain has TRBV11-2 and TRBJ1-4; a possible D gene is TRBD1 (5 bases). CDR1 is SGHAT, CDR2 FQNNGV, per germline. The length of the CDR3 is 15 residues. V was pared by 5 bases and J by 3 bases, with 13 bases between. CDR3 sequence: CASSPMGGANEKLFF. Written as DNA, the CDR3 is TGTGCCAGCAGCCCGATGGGGGGGGCTAATGAAAAACTGTTTTTT.

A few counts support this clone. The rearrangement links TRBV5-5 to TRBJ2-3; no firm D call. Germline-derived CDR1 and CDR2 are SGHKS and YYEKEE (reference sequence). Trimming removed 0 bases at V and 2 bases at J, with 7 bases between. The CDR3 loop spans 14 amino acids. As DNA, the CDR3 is TGTGCCAGCAGCTTGGAAGGTACCACAGATACGCAGTATTTT. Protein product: CASSLEGTTDTQYF. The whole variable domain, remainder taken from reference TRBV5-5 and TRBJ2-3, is DAGVTQSPTHLIKTRGQQVTLRCSPISGHKSVSWYQQVLGQGPQFIFQYYEKEERGRGNFPDRFSARQFPNYSSELNVNALLLGDSALYLCASSLEGTTDTQYFGPGTRLTVL.